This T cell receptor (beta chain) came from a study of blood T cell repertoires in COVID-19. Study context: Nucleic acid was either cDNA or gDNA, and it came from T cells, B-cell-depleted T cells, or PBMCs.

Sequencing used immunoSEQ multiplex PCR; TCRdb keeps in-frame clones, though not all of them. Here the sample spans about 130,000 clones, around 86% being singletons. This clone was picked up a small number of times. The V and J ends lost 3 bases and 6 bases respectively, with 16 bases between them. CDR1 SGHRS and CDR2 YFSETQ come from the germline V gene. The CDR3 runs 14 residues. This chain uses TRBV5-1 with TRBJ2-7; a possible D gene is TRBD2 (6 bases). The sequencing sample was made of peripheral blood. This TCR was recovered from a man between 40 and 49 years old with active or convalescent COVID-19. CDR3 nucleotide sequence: TGCGCCAGCAGCTCGGGGACTCCGGCCAGCGAGCAGTACTTC. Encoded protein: CASSSGTPASEQYF.